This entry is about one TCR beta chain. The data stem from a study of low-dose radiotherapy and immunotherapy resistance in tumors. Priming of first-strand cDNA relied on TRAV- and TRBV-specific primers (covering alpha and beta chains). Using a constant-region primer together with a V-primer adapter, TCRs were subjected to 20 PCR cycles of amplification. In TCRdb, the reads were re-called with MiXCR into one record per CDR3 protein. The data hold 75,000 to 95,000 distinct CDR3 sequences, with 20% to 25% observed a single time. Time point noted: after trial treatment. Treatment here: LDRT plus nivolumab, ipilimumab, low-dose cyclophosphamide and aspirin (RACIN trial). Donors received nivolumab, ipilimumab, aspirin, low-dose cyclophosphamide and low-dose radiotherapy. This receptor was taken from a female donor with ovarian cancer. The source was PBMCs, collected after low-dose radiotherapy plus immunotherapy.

The CDR3 sequence: CASSHPGNSPLHF. The CDR3 coding sequence is TGTGCCAGCAGCCACCCAGGAAATTCACCCCTCCACTTT. The rearrangement uses TRBV3-1 and TRBJ1-6; D is uncertain. This CDR3 contains 13 residues. V lost 3 bases to trimming and J lost 7 bases, with 7 bases between them. Looked up from germline, CDR1 is LGHDT and CDR2 is YNNKEL (reference sequence).